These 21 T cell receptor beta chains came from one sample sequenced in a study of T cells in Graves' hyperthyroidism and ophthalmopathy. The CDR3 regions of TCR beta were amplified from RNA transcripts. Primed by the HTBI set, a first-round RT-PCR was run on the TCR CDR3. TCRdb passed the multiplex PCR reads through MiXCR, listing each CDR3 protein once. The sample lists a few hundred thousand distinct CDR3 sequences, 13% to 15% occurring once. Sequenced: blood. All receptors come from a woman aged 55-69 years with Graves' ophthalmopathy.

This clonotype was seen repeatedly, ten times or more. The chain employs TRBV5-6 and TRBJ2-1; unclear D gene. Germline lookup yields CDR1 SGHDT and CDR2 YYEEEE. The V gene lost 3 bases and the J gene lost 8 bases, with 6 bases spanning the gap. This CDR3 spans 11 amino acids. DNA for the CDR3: TGTGCCAGCAGCTGGGAAGATGAGCAGTTCTTC. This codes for CASSWEDEQFF.

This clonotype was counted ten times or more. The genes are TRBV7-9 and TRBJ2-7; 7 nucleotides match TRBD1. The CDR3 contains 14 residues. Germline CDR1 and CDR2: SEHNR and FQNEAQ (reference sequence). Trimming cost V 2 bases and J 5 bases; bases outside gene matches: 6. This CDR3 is CASSLKQGNNEQYF. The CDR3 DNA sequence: TGTGCCAGCAGCTTAAAACAGGGGAACAACGAGCAGTACTTC.

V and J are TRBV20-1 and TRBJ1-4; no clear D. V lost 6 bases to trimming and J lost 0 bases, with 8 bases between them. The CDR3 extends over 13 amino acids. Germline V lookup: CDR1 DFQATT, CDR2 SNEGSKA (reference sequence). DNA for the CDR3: TGCAGTGCATACATTGCAACTAATGAAAAACTGTTTTTT. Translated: CSAYIATNEKLFF.

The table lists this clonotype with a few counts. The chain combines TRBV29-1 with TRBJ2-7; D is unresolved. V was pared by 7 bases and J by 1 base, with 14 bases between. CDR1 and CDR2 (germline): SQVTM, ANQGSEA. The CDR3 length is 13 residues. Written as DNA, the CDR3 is TGCAGCGCCGAAACTGACGTGTCCTACGAGCAGTACTTC. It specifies CSAETDVSYEQYF.

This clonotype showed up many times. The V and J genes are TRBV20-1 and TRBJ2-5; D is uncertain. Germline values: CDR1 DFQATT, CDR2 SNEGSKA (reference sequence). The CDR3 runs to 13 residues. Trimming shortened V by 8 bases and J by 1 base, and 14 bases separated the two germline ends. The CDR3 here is CSLIHGPQETQYF. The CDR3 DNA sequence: TGCAGTCTGATTCACGGCCCCCAAGAGACCCAGTACTTC.

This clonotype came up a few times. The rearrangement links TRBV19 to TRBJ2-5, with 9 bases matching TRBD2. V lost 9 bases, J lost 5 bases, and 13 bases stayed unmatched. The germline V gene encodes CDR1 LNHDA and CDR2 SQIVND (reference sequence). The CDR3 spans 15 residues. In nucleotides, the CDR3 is TGTGCCAGCCAGTCCCTGGCGGGAGGGAGTGAGACCCAGTACTTC. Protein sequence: CASQSLAGGSETQYF.

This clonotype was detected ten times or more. The CDR3 region has the DNA TGTGCCAGCTCATCTTCTAGCGATGAGCAGTTCTTC. Translation: CASSSSSDEQFF. The V and J genes are TRBV18 and TRBJ2-1; D possibly corresponds to TRBD2 (6 bases). Germline V gene data show CDR1 as KGHSH and CDR2 as LQKENI. The CDR3 runs to 12 residues. V lost 5 bases to trimming and J lost 8 bases, with 10 bases between them.

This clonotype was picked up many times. The CDR3 is CASSLGAGLGEQYF. The CDR3 nucleotides are TGTGCCAGCAGCTTAGGCGCGGGTCTTGGAGAGCAGTACTTC. V gene TRBV11-2 combines with J gene TRBJ2-7, with D possibly being TRBD2 (5 bases). Germline V gene sequence: CDR1 SGHAT, CDR2 FQNNGV. Trimming shortened V by 1 base and J by 7 bases, and 14 bases separated the two germline ends. The length of the CDR3 is 14 residues.

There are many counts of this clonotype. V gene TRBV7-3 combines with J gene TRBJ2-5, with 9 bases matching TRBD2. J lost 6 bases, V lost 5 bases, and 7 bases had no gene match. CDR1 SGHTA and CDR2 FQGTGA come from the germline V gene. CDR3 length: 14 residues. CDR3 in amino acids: CASSMTSGRQTQYF. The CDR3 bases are TGTGCCAGCAGCATGACTAGCGGCCGGCAGACCCAGTACTTC.

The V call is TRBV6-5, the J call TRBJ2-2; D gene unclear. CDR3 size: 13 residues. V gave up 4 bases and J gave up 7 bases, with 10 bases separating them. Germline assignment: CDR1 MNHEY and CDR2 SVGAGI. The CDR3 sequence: CASSLLAGGELFF. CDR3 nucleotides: TGTGCCAGCAGTTTATTGGCAGGCGGGGAGCTGTTTTTT.

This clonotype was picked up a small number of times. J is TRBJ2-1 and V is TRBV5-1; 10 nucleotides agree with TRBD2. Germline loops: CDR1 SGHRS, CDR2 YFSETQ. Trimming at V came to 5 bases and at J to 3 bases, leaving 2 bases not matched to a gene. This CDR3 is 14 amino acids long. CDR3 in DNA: TGCGCCAGCAGAGGGACTAGCGACTACAATGAGCAGTTCTTC. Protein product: CASRGTSDYNEQFF. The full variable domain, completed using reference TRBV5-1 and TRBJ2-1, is KAGVTQTPRYLIKTRGQQVTLSCSPISGHRSVSWYQQTPGQGLQFLFEYFSETQRNKGNFPGRFSGRQFSNSRSEMNVSTLELGDSALYLCASRGTSDYNEQFFGPGTRLTVL.

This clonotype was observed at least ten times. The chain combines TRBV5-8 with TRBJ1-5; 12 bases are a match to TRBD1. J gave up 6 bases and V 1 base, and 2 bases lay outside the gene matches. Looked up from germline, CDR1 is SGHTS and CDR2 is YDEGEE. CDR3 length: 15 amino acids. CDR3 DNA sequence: TGTGCCAGCAGCTTGAGGGACAGGGGGCTTCAGCCCCAGCATTTT. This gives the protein CASSLRDRGLQPQHF.

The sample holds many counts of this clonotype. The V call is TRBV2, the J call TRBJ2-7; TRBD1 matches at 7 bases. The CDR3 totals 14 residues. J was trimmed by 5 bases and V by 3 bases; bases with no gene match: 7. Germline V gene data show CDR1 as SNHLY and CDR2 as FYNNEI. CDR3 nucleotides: TGTGCCAGCAGTGACGACAGGGTAGCCGACGAGCAGTACTTC. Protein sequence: CASSDDRVADEQYF.

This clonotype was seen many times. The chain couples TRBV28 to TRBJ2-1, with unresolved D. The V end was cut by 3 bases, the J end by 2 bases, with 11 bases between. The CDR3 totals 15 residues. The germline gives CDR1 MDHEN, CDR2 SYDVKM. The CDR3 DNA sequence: TGTGCCAGCAGTTTGGGGTCGACCACCTACAATGAGCAGTTCTTC. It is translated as CASSLGSTTYNEQFF.

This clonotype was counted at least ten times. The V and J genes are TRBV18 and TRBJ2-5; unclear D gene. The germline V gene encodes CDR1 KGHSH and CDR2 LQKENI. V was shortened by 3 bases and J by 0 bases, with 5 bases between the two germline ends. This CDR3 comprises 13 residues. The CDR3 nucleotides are TGTGCCAGCTCACCCCTCTACCAAGAGACCCAGTACTTC. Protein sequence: CASSPLYQETQYF. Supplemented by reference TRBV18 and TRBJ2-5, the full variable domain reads NAGVMQNPRHLVRRRGQEARLRCSPMKGHSHVYWYRQLPEEGLKFMVYLQKENIIDESGMPKERFSAEFPKEGPSILRIQQVVRGDSAAYFCASSPLYQETQYFGPGTRLLVL.

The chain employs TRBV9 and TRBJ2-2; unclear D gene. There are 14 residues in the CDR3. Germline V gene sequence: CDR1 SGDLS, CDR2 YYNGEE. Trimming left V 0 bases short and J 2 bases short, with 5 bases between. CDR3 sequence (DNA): TGTGCCAGCAGCGTAGCGGTTAACACCGGGGAGCTGTTTTTT. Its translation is CASSVAVNTGELFF.

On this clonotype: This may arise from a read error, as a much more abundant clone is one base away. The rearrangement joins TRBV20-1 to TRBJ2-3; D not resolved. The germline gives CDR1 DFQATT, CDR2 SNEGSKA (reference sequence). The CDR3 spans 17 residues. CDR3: CGARRCQEWVGTDTQYF. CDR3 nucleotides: TGCGGTGCTAGAAGGTGTCAGGAGTGGGTGGGCACAGATACGCAGTATTTT.

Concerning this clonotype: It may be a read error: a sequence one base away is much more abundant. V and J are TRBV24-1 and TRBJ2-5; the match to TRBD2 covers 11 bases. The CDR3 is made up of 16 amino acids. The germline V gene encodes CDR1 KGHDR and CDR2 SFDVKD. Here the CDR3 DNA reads TGTGCCACCAGTGAACCTACTAGCGGGAGAGGAGAGACCCAGCACTTC. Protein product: CATSEPTSGRGETQHF.

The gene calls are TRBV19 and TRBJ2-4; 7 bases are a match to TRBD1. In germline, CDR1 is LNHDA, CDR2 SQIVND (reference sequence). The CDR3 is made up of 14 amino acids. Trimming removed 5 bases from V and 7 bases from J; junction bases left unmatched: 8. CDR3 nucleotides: TGTGCCAGTAGTTCCGGGACAGAGGGGAACATTCAGTACTTC. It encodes CASSSGTEGNIQYF.

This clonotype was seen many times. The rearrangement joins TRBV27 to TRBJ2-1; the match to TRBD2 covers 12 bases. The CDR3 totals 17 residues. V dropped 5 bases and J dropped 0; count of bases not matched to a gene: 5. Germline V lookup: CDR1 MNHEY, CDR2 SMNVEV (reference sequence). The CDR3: CASSNGLAGNSYNEQFF. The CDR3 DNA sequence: TGTGCCAGCAGTAACGGACTAGCGGGGAACTCCTACAATGAGCAGTTCTTC.

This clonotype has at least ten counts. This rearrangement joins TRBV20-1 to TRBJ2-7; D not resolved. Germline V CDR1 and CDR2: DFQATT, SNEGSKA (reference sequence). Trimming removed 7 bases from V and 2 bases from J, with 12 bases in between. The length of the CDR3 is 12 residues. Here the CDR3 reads CSVPVATYEQYF. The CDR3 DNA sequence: TGCAGTGTTCCGGTAGCTACCTACGAGCAGTACTTC.